This T cell receptor beta chain was captured in a study of sequential checkpoint blockade in melanoma (dated by TCRdb to between 2018 and 2021). For context, the study as a whole: In a 1:1 randomization, patients received either first-line nivolumab then ipilimumab (arm A) or ipilimumab then nivolumab (arm B). Maintenance nivolumab came after each of the two trial sequences.

The germline V gene encodes CDR1 LNHNV and CDR2 YYDKDF (reference sequence). The CDR3 covers 16 residues, taking in both the cysteine and the phenylalanine. Here the CDR3 DNA is all that survives: 48 bases in frame from base 1. Relative to germline, V is missing 1 base and J is missing 2 bases, with 6 bases of the junction outside any gene match. This clone occurred a few times. This clone's antigen is unknown. No base quality values were provided; no much bigger clone lies one nucleotide off. The immunoSEQ Assay was used to immunosequence TCRbeta CDR3 regions from genomic DNA. Before high-throughput sequencing, genomic DNA was amplified using bias-controlled multiplex PCR. Regarding the original processing steps: To quantify the absolute abundance of each unique TCRbeta CDR3 region, the sequences were collapsed and filtered. Clonality was defined as 1 minus Pielou's evenness and was calculated using productive rearrangements only. Clones with significantly greater frequencies in on-treatment versus baseline samples were identified using a previously published method. Entries here come from immuneACCESS through TCRdb and include only in-frame sequences with V and J called. Some clones fail to appear in such tables; in the studies checked, an unresolved V gene covers under half of the shortfall, and the cause of the remainder is unknown. The V and J calls and clone size were taken over from that table, and D and trimming were inferred from the DNA. For this sample there are about 18,000 clones; more than 55% appear just once. The ten largest clones take up approximately 12% of the sample.

What the work shows at the level of the full study, not this receptor alone: Validation of the response-prediction model combining TCR metrics and mutation burden is needed in larger, independent patient cohorts.

The treatment or condition label on this specimen signifies: randomized to nivolumab then ipilimumab (arm A) or the reverse (arm B). None of the trial patients had been given prior DNA-damaging chemotherapy. Thawed PBMCs were sorted on a FACS Aria II flow cytometer to isolate live CD3+CD8+ cells negative for CD19 and CD56. The samples were obtained from melanoma patients enrolled in CheckMate 064, an open-label, randomized phase II trial testing sequential checkpoint blockade. Peripheral blood mononuclear cells were obtained through leukapheresis, purified using Ficoll-Paque, and frozen in human serum containing 10% DMSO. Immediately after sorting, the purity of the sorted blood CD3+CD8+ cells was confirmed to be >98%, and DNA was then extracted.

The V and J genes are TRBV15 and TRBJ2-7, with 9 bases aligning to TRBD2. This TCR derives from a human donor with melanoma. The material sequenced was CD8+ T cells sorted from blood (inferred from file names), taken from a patient given nivolumab and ipilimumab in sequence. This receptor has the CDR3 CATSRGAGGGTYEQYF. The nucleotide sequence reads as follows: TGTGCCACCAGCAGAGGGGCGGGAGGGGGTACCTACGAGCAGTACTTC.